The text below deals with one T cell receptor (beta chain). It may be a read error: a sequence one base away is much more abundant. Hyperthyroidism patients were newly diagnosed, under 2 months' duration, aged 18 to 65. The diagnosis was founded upon clinical symptoms, serum thyroxine, TRAb, thyroid ultrasound and orbital computed tomography. The authors amplified TCR beta CDR3 regions from RNA transcripts. HTBI-primed first-round RT-PCR preceded second-round multiplex PCR. A single record per CDR3 protein comes from TCRdb applying MiXCR to the multiplex PCR reads. The data show 400,000 to 450,000 distinct CDR3 sequences, more than 20% seen once. This entry comes from a study of Graves' ophthalmopathy and Graves' hyperthyroidism. The CDR3 has 17 amino acids. Germline V CDR1 and CDR2: MNHNS, SASEGT.

The chain combines TRBV6-1 with TRBJ2-4; TRBD2 might be the D (6 bases). What was sequenced was peripheral blood. The TCR comes from a woman under 30 with stable Graves' hyperthyroidism. The DNA of the CDR3 is TGTGCCAGCAGCCTCCGGGAGACCCTCAGAGCCAAAAACATGCAGTACTTC. Translation gives CASSLRETLRAKNMQYF.